This record looks at one TCR beta chain sequence and its context. There is no known antigen for this receptor. At one of its ends the junction is not consistent with the germline gene, which may arise from a read error. Taken from the germline V gene (reference sequence), the CDR1 and CDR2 loops are MNHNY and SVGAGI. Counted from cysteine to phenylalanine, this CDR3 has 15 amino acids. Only the CDR3 region is kept as DNA, spanning 45 bases read in frame from base 1. The sample comes from a study of tumor and adjacent non-tumor tissue in lung cancer (dated by TCRdb to 2016 to 2019). Background for the entire study: Of the cohort, eleven to twelve patients had adenocarcinoma, 2 had squamous cell carcinoma and 1 had small cell lung cancer. Among the approximately 15 patients, ages ranged from roughly 31 to 80 years, about 10 were men and 5 were women, and disease was TNM stage I to III. Bulk TCRbeta repertoires were compared between lung tumor tissue and matched distant non-tumor lung tissue obtained from around 14 lung cancer patients. Approximately 31 paired specimens, one tumor and one normal lung sample per patient, were profiled by TCRbeta CDR3 sequencing. A total of fewer than 150 million productive TCRbeta reads were generated by sequencing, corresponding to an average of around 4 million reads per sample.

Libraries were constructed by multiplex PCR. The reads were generated on an Illumina HiSeq 2500. TCRbeta libraries were constructed through three rounds of nested PCR with primers (Table S4) according to protocols adapted from ARM-PCR. Before sequencing, PCR products in the 200-500 bp range were cut out of the gel and cleaned up using the QIAquick gel extraction kit. The authors' analysis ran thus. Reads were cleaned with Trimmomatic, merged with FLASH into complete CDR3 sequences, and assigned to V(D)J germline segments with MiTCR. VDJtools was used to compute clonal diversity as the inverse Simpson's index. In-frame sequences lacking a premature stop codon were counted as productive reads. TCRdb reprocessed the public reads (quality trimming at Q25 with fastp, clone calling with MiXCR) and kept in-frame beta chains. One record per CDR3 amino acid sequence lists the most common genes and DNA. The V and J calls here are based on TCRdb, not the publication. The sample table contains fewer than 100,000 distinct CDR3 sequences; only one count was recorded for roughly 77% of them. Of the sample, just over 20% is held by the ten largest clones.

RNA was extracted from bulk unsorted tissue and checked for quality with a NanoDrop ND-1000 and an Agilent 2100. The normal lung samples consisted of distant non-tumor tissue collected more than 3 cm from the tumor edge. The donors were newly diagnosed lung cancer patients admitted for thoracic surgery in China from August to November 2014 who had not received prior chemotherapy. Patients who had received previous radiotherapy or chemotherapy, or who had another concurrent cancer, were excluded from the study. Surgical tissue pieces of roughly 1-2 cm3 were preserved in RNAlater solution and stored at -80 °C until use. Overall results and qualifications from the work: Significantly higher TCR diversity (inverse Simpson) was observed in tumor tissue than in normal lung tissue (roughly 390 vs 170, P = 0.0075, Mann-Whitney U test). Because peripheral blood was not sequenced, the blood TCRbeta repertoires of the lung cancer patients in the study went unexamined. The sequencing platform is not named in the methods, and unique molecular identifiers are not mentioned. Only around 15 patients were included in the cohort, and the need for larger samples and more detailed clinical data was noted by the authors. TCR diversity was significantly higher in younger patients, and higher tumor TCR diversity was associated with shorter overall and disease-free survival. A significantly larger cumulative share of the repertoire was made up by the top 100 clones in normal lung than in tumor tissue.

This chain joins TRBV6-6 to TRBJ1-1; TRBD1 might be the D gene, on 5 matching bases. Source material: distant non-tumor lung tissue. This receptor was identified in a woman between 45 and 65 years old with non-small cell lung cancer. The sequenced DNA: TGTGCCAGCAGTTTTGAGGGGCAAGTGAACACTGAAGCTCTCTTT. It translates as CASSFEGQVNTEALF.